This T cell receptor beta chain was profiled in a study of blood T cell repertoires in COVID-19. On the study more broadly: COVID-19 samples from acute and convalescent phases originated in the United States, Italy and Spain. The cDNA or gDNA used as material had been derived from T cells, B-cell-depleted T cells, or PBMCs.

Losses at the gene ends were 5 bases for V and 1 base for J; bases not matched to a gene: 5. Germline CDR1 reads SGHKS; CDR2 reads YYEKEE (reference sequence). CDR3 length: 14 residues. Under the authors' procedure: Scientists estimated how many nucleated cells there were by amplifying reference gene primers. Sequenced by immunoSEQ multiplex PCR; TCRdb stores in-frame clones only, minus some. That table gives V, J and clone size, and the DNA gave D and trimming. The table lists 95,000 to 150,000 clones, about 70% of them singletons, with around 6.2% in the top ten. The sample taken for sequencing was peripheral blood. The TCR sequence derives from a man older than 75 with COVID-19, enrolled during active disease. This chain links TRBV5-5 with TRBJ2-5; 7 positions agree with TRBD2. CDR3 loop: CASSPLAAQETQYF. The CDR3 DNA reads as TGTGCCAGCAGTCCTCTAGCGGCCCAAGAGACCCAGTACTTC.